One T cell receptor beta chain is described in this entry. These data originate in a study of blood T cell repertoires in COVID-19. Study in general: Whether acute or convalescent, the COVID-19 samples came from the United States, Italy and Spain. Nucleic acid was either cDNA or gDNA, and it came from T cells, B-cell-depleted T cells, or PBMCs.

Original processing methods: How many nucleated cells were present was estimated from reference gene primer amplification. Measured with immunoSEQ multiplex PCR; TCRdb has only the in-frame clones, and not every one. V and J calls and clone size are copied from that table; D and trimming were computed from the DNA. The sample consists of some 110,000 clones, about 85% of them appearing once. The sample was peripheral blood. The TCR originated in a man aged 35-49 years with acute or convalescent COVID-19.

The CDR3 DNA reads TGCGCCAGCAGCTCCCCCGGACTTGACGAGACCCAGTACTTC. Amino acids: CASSSPGLDETQYF. The chain joins TRBV5-1 to TRBJ2-5; D possibly corresponds to TRBD2 (5 bases). Per germline, CDR1 SGHRS and CDR2 YFSETQ. The CDR3 runs to 14 residues. Trimming left V 3 bases short and J 5 bases short, with 14 bases between. The entire variable domain, with the rest obtained from reference TRBV5-1 and TRBJ2-5, is as follows: KAGVTQTPRYLIKTRGQQVTLSCSPISGHRSVSWYQQTPGQGLQFLFEYFSETQRNKGNFPGRFSGRQFSNSRSEMNVSTLELGDSALYLCASSSPGLDETQYFGPGTRLLVL.